A single sample gave rise to the 6 T cell receptor beta chains below, sequenced in a study of T cell responses to AZD1222 COVID-19 vaccine. Assay used: immunoSEQ multiplex PCR; TCRdb lists only in-frame clones, some missing. In the table there are 110,000 or so clones, roughly 82% of which are singletons. The sequenced sample was peripheral blood, obtained on day 0 of AZD1222 vaccination. The receptors here all came from an adult in good health.

The rearrangement uses TRBV5-4 and TRBJ1-1; TRBD1 agrees at 8 bases. This CDR3 has 16 amino acids. Germline CDR1 and CDR2: SGHNT and YYREEE (reference sequence). V trimming: 3 bases; J trimming: 0 bases; junction bases outside the gene matches: 7. The CDR3 protein is CASSSRTGIMNTEAFF. The CDR3 DNA reads as TGTGCCAGCAGCTCTAGGACAGGGATTATGAACACTGAAGCTTTCTTT.

The chain recombines TRBV4-2 with TRBJ1-1; 8 bases map to TRBD1. The V gene end was trimmed by 2 bases and the J gene end by 0 bases; junction bases not matched to a gene: 2. The CDR3 totals 15 residues. CDR1 is LGHNA, CDR2 YNFKEQ, per germline. CDR3 DNA: TGTGCCAGCAGCCAAAAGACAGGGGTGAACACTGAAGCTTTCTTT. Its protein product is CASSQKTGVNTEAFF.

This chain links TRBV7-3 with TRBJ1-1; the D is unclear. V shed 3 bases and J shed 1 base, with 6 bases lying between them. The germline CDR1 and CDR2 sequences are SGHTA and FQGTGA. The CDR3 has 13 residues. The CDR3: CASSLARNTEAFF. In DNA form, the CDR3 reads TGTGCCAGCAGCTTGGCCCGGAACACTGAAGCTTTCTTT. The entire variable domain, with the rest obtained from reference TRBV7-3 and TRBJ1-1, is as follows: GAGVSQTPSNKVTEKGKYVELRCDPISGHTALYWYRQSLGQGPEFLIYFQGTGAADDSGLPNDRFFAVRPEGSVSTLKIQRTERGDSAVYLCASSLARNTEAFFGQGTRLTVV.

The chain has TRBV6-2 or TRBV6-3 and TRBJ2-2; TRBD2 matches at 9 bases. From germline, CDR1 is MNHEY and CDR2 SVGEGT. V was clipped by 2 bases and J by 7 bases; unmatched bases: 20. This CDR3 region has 20 residues. CDR3 in DNA: TGTGCCAGCAGTTACCCTAGCGGGGACAACCAGGGAAAAATCCTCGGGGAGCTGTTTTTT. Protein: CASSYPSGDNQGKILGELFF.

The chain uses TRBV6-5 and TRBJ1-1; D is possibly TRBD1 (6 bases). CDR3 length: 14 residues. V was clipped by 6 bases and J by 4 bases, with 15 bases between them. CDR1 and CDR2 (germline): MNHEY, SVGAGI. CDR3 amino acids: CASRVGATGTEAFF. The CDR3 DNA is TGTGCCAGCAGGGTGGGGGCGACGGGCACTGAAGCTTTCTTT.

V and J are TRBV6-6 and TRBJ1-1, with TRBD1 matching over 8 bases. The CDR3 covers 13 residues. The germline V gene encodes CDR1 MNHNY and CDR2 SVGAGI (reference sequence). Unmatched junction bases numbered 4, after V lost 4 bases and J lost 6 bases. The CDR3 here is CASSLPDRAEAFF. The CDR3 coding sequence is TGTGCCAGCAGTTTACCGGACAGGGCTGAAGCTTTCTTT.